The 8 T cell receptor beta chains below were found in one sample sequenced in a study of post-analysis software for immune sequencing data. General observations from the study: A few TRBV segments occurring more often in patients than controls included TRBV5-6, TRBV5-1 and TRBV20-1.

These receptors lack a known antigen. Researchers reported that TCR beta cDNA libraries carried unique molecular identifiers. TCRdb redid the calling of the PCR reads with MiXCR, one entry per CDR3 protein. The table has roughly 870,000 distinct CDR3 sequences, approximately 57% seen once. The sample was blood. Receptors were obtained from a girl under 18 with multiple sclerosis.

A single count supports this clonotype. The CDR3 sequence: CASSLIVSYEQYF. The CDR3 DNA is TGCGCCAGCAGCTTGATAGTCTCCTACGAGCAGTACTTC. The rearrangement uses TRBV5-1 and TRBJ2-7; D gene ambiguous. This CDR3 contains 13 residues. Germline CDR1 and CDR2: SGHRS and YFSETQ. V dropped 1 base and J dropped 0 bases, with 5 bases sitting between them.

The gene calls are TRBV5-6 and TRBJ2-1, with 7 bases matching TRBD2. This CDR3 has 16 residues. Germline-derived CDR1 and CDR2 are SGHDT and YYEEEE. V shed 4 bases, J shed 0 bases, and the junction held 7 bases outside the gene matches. CDR3 nucleotide sequence: TGTGCCAGCAGCCTTAGCGGGCGGGGCTCCTACAATGAGCAGTTCTTC. Protein: CASSLSGRGSYNEQFF.

This clonotype appeared once. The chain uses TRBV5-1 and TRBJ2-7; D perhaps matches TRBD1 (5 bases). CDR1 is SGHRS, CDR2 YFSETQ, per germline. The CDR3 contains 12 residues. V was pared by 6 bases and J by 5 bases, with 12 bases between. CDR3 region: CASNQQGNEQYF. DNA for the CDR3: TGCGCCAGCAATCAGCAGGGCAACGAGCAGTACTTC.

The V and J genes are TRBV29-1 and TRBJ2-5, with 13 bases fitting TRBD2. TRBJ2-7 explains the end of the DNA better; the J call may be wrong. Germline CDR1 SQVTM, CDR2 ANQGSEA. This CDR3 comprises 13 residues. The CDR3 sequence is CSVRLAGGNEQYF. The DNA for the CDR3 is TGCAGCGTGAGACTAGCGGGAGGAAACGAGCAGTACTTC.

This clonotype was picked up a small number of times. V usage is TRBV25-1 and J usage is TRBJ2-3; 11 bases line up with TRBD2. The CDR3 has 18 amino acids. The junction had 10 bases not matched to a gene; V was cut back by 5 bases and J by 0 bases. Germline V gene sequence: CDR1 MGHDK, CDR2 SYGVNS. In nucleotides, the CDR3 is TGTGCCAGCAGTAAGGGGACTAGCGGAGGGGCAAGCACAGATACGCAGTATTTT. Amino acids: CASSKGTSGGASTDTQYF.

A single count supports this clonotype. V usage is TRBV5-1 and J usage is TRBJ1-5; D remains ambiguous. The ends were cut back, 4 bases at V and 4 bases at J, with 12 bases in the middle. This CDR3 is built from 14 residues. Germline CDR1 is SGHRS and CDR2 is YFSETQ. The CDR3 bases are TGCGCCAGCAGCCTAAAGGGAGGTAATCAGCCCCAGCATTTT. The encoded protein is CASSLKGGNQPQHF.

The chain employs TRBV10-3 and TRBJ2-3; D is ambiguous. V was trimmed by 6 bases and J by 0 bases, leaving 10 bases between them. The CDR3 contains 14 residues. CDR1 ENHRY and CDR2 SYGVKD come from the germline V gene. The CDR3 nucleotides are TGTGCCATCAGCCCGGGCACCAGCACAGATACGCAGTATTTT. Amino acids: CAISPGTSTDTQYF.

The rearrangement uses TRBV20-1 and TRBJ2-7; 12 bases align to TRBD2. The CDR3 spans 13 residues. In germline, CDR1 is DFQATT, CDR2 SNEGSKA (reference sequence). V was clipped by 5 bases and J by 6 bases; unmatched bases: 5. The CDR3 DNA sequence: TGCAGTGCTCTACTAGCGGGAGGACGCGAGCAGTACTTC. Translating gives CSALLAGGREQYF.